The 29 T cell receptor beta chains below were found in one sample sequenced in a study of cytomegalovirus exposure and HLA in healthy donors. Primers included in the PCR were 60 Vbeta and 13 Jbeta primers. Here immunoSEQ multiplex PCR was the method, and the copy in TCRdb shows in-frame clones only, minus some. The sample holds about 59,000 clones, approximately 83% seen once. Sequencing was carried out using PBMCs. The receptors here all came from a human donor in good health.

This clone was observed a few times. The genes are TRBV28 and TRBJ1-6; D is unresolved. CDR1 MDHEN and CDR2 SYDVKM come from the germline V gene. V was cut by 7 bases and J by 0 bases, with 10 bases left in between. The CDR3 length is 15 residues. CDR3 amino acids: CASTTRSSYNSPLHF. The DNA for the CDR3 is TGTGCCAGCACCACCCGGAGCTCCTATAATTCACCCCTCCACTTT.

About this clone: An end of the junction does not agree with germline; a read error may underlie this. This chain links TRBV7-9 with TRBJ1-1, with no clear D. The CDR3 spans 12 residues. CDR1 and CDR2 (germline): SEHNR, FQNEAQ (reference sequence). CDR3 sequence: CSSSFGDTEAFF. CDR3 nucleotide sequence: TGTTCCAGCAGCTTCGGGGACACTGAAGCTTTCTTT. Complete variable domain (other parts from reference TRBV7-9 and TRBJ1-1): DTGVSQNPRHKITKRGQNVTFRCDPISEHNRLYWYRQTLGQGPEFLTYFQNEAQLEKSRLLSDRFSAERPKGSFSTLEIQRTEQGDSAMYLCSSSFGDTEAFFGQGTRLTVV.

The chain uses TRBV7-2 and TRBJ1-2, with D unclear. Germline assignment: CDR1 SGHTA and CDR2 FQGNSA. Trimming stripped 5 bases from V and 4 bases from J, with 14 bases between. This CDR3 contains 14 residues. CDR3 DNA sequence: TGTGCCAGCAGCGTCGGTAGTCTGAGCTATGGCTACACCTTC. Translating it yields CASSVGSLSYGYTF.

This chain uses TRBV11-2 with TRBJ2-7, with D possibly being TRBD2 (5 bases). Between the trimmed V and J ends, which lost 4 bases and 4 bases, there was a span of 8 bases. Germline assignment: CDR1 SGHAT and CDR2 FQNNGV. This CDR3 is built from 12 residues. CDR3 sequence reads: CASSSPGYEQYF. The DNA for the CDR3 is TGTGCCAGCAGCTCCCCGGGGTACGAGCAGTACTTC.

The chain recombines TRBV5-6 with TRBJ2-2; no clear D gene. CDR1 and CDR2 (germline): SGHDT, YYEEEE. Trimming removed 2 bases at V and 6 bases at J, with 8 bases between. The CDR3 sequence is 13 residues long. The chain's CDR3 is CASSFAMAGELFF. Written as DNA, the CDR3 is TGTGCCAGCAGCTTCGCGATGGCCGGGGAGCTGTTTTTT. Combining the CDR3 with reference TRBV5-6 and TRBJ2-2 gives the whole variable domain DAGVTQSPTHLIKTRGQQVTLRCSPKSGHDTVSWYQQALGQGPQFIFQYYEEEERQRGNFPDRFSGHQFPNYSSELNVNALLLGDSALYLCASSFAMAGELFFGEGSRLTVL.

The J gene is TRBJ1-2, the V gene TRBV30, with 11 bases lining up with TRBD1. The V gene's germline CDR1 is GTSNPN and CDR2 SVGIG (reference sequence). This CDR3 has 16 amino acids. Unmatched junction bases numbered 13, after V lost 3 bases and J lost 7 bases. The DNA of the CDR3 is TGTGCCTGGAGGGGGGACGGGACAGGGGGTATGAGTGGCTACACCTTC. Amino acid sequence: CAWRGDGTGGMSGYTF.

The chain is built from TRBV7-2 and TRBJ1-2; 10 bases are shared with TRBD1. J lost 9 bases, V lost 1 base, and 5 bases had no gene match. CDR1 is SGHTA and CDR2 is FQGNSA in the germline V gene. This CDR3 contains 14 residues. In nucleotides, the CDR3 is TGTGCCAGCAGCTTAGGAAGACAGGGGGCGAGCTACACCTTC. As protein: CASSLGRQGASYTF.

V and J are TRBV27 and TRBJ2-3; TRBD1 agrees at 10 bases. This CDR3 is built from 14 residues. Germline CDR1 MNHEY, CDR2 SMNVEV (reference sequence). V was clipped by 6 bases and J by 3 bases; unmatched bases: 3. The CDR3, as DNA: TGTGCCAGCAGCTGGACAGGGGGAACAGATACGCAGTATTTT. Translation gives CASSWTGGTDTQYF.

The chain recombines TRBV28 with TRBJ1-1; no clear D gene. V lost 3 bases and J 8 bases, leaving 10 bases between the germline ends. Germline V lookup: CDR1 MDHEN, CDR2 SYDVKM. The CDR3 is made up of 12 amino acids. CDR3 in amino acids: CASSFFLEEAFF. CDR3 in DNA: TGTGCCAGCAGTTTTTTTTTAGAAGAAGCTTTCTTT.

The genes are TRBV15 and TRBJ1-2; maybe TRBD1 (5 bases). Germline V CDR1 and CDR2: LNHNV, YYDKDF (reference sequence). The CDR3 contains 16 residues. Trimming pared 1 base from V and 2 bases from J, leaving 14 bases between. CDR3 DNA: TGTGCCACCAGCAGAGGAGGAATGACAGCGAACTATGGCTACACCTTC. Protein: CATSRGGMTANYGYTF.

This CDR3 reads CASSLTSGVGDTQYF. CDR3 nucleotides: TGTGCCAGCAGCTTAACTAGCGGGGTCGGGGATACGCAGTATTTT. The chain carries TRBV13 and TRBJ2-3; 10 bases fit TRBD2. The CDR3 spans 15 residues. Per the germline V gene, CDR1 is PRHDT and CDR2 is FYEKMQ (reference sequence). Losses at the gene ends were 2 bases for V and 6 bases for J; bases not matched to a gene: 5.

The chain uses TRBV5-1 and TRBJ2-7; 8 nucleotides line up with TRBD1. Trimming took 1 base from V and 2 from J; bases not matched to a gene: 8. The CDR3 totals 16 residues. Germline lookup yields CDR1 SGHRS and CDR2 YFSETQ. The CDR3 DNA reads as TGCGCCAGCAGCTTGCAGGGGGCGCAGGCCACCTACGAGCAGTACTTC. Translating gives CASSLQGAQATYEQYF.

V is TRBV28 and J is TRBJ1-6; tentatively, D is TRBD1 (6 bases). CDR3 length: 15 residues. Germline-derived CDR1 and CDR2 are MDHEN and SYDVKM. Trimming left V 6 bases short and J 4 bases short, with 13 bases between. CDR3 bases: TGTGCCAGCAGGTCTAGACAGGCTTATAATTCACCCCTCCACTTT. It encodes CASRSRQAYNSPLHF.

The chain combines TRBV27 with TRBJ1-4; tentative D call: TRBD1 (5 bases). The germline V gene encodes CDR1 MNHEY and CDR2 SMNVEV (reference sequence). The CDR3 spans 15 residues. The V gene lost 4 bases and the J gene lost 8 bases, with 17 bases spanning the gap. The CDR3 DNA reads as TGTGCCAGCAGTTCACAGGTAGGGGCTCGGGAAAAACTGTTTTTT. It encodes CASSSQVGAREKLFF.

The rearrangement joins TRBV6-1 to TRBJ1-6, with unresolved D. The CDR3 is 13 amino acids. Between the trimmed V and J ends, which lost 3 bases and 6 bases, there was a span of 6 bases. Per germline, CDR1 MNHNS and CDR2 SASEGT. Here the CDR3 reads CASSEQVNSPLHF. CDR3 coding DNA: TGTGCCAGCAGTGAGCAGGTTAATTCACCCCTCCACTTT.

This chain connects TRBV5-1 to TRBJ2-3; D might be TRBD1 (6 bases). The CDR3 contains 15 residues. Germline assignment: CDR1 SGHRS and CDR2 YFSETQ. V lost 0 bases and J lost 2, with 10 bases in between. The CDR3 sequence: CASSLETGHTDTQYF. CDR3 bases: TGCGCCAGCAGCTTGGAAACAGGGCACACAGATACGCAGTATTTT.

The chain links TRBV9 to TRBJ2-3; 7 bases line up with TRBD1. The CDR3 has 15 amino acids. V lost 4 bases and J lost 2; bases outside the gene matches: 7. The V gene's germline CDR1 is SGDLS and CDR2 YYNGEE. CDR3: CASSQNGQDTDTQYF. The CDR3 nucleotides are TGTGCCAGCAGCCAGAATGGACAGGACACAGATACGCAGTATTTT.

This chain joins TRBV4-3 and TRBJ2-2; a weak D match, TRBD2 (5 bases). V lost 1 base and J 1 base, leaving 10 bases between the germline ends. This CDR3 is built from 16 residues. CDR1 and CDR2 (germline): LGHNA, YSLEER. CDR3 residues: CASSQALEVNTGELFF. CDR3 coding DNA: TGCGCCAGCAGCCAAGCCCTGGAGGTGAACACCGGGGAGCTGTTTTTT.

The V call is TRBV7-2, the J call TRBJ1-1, with no clear D. Trimming removed 4 bases at V and 1 base at J, with 10 bases between. Germline-derived CDR1 and CDR2 are SGHTA and FQGNSA. The CDR3 covers 14 residues. The CDR3 bases are TGTGCCAGCAGCTCCGGACTGGGGAACACTGAAGCTTTCTTT. It yields the protein CASSSGLGNTEAFF.

The chain joins TRBV27 to TRBJ2-2; 16 nucleotides line up with TRBD2. J was trimmed by 6 bases and V by 3 bases; bases with no gene match: 16. The CDR3 runs to 21 residues. In germline, CDR1 is MNHEY, CDR2 SMNVEV (reference sequence). CDR3 DNA: TGTGCCAGCAGTTTTTACCTATCGGGACTAGCGGGAGGGCCGATAGCCGGGGAGCTGTTTTTT. It is translated as CASSFYLSGLAGGPIAGELFF.

J is TRBJ1-4 and V is TRBV6-5, with D uncertain. The CDR3 sequence is 14 residues long. Germline V lookup: CDR1 MNHEY, CDR2 SVGAGI. V lost 8 bases and J lost 0, with 10 bases in between. CDR3 nucleotide sequence: TGTGCCAGCCGGGGTATTACAACTAATGAAAAACTGTTTTTT. This encodes CASRGITTNEKLFF.

V and J are TRBV11-1 and TRBJ2-7; no reliable D call. V gave up 5 bases and J gave up 6 bases, with 14 bases separating them. CDR3 size: 13 residues. The germline V gene has CDR1 SGHAT and CDR2 FQDESV (reference sequence). The CDR3 DNA sequence: TGTGCCAGCAGCCCAAAGAGCTACTCCGAGCAGTACTTC. It yields the protein CASSPKSYSEQYF.

The chain uses TRBV10-1 and TRBJ2-1; D is possibly TRBD2 (5 bases). The CDR3 covers 17 residues. Trimming removed 0 bases at V and 4 bases at J, with 16 bases between. Germline V gene data show CDR1 as WNHNN and CDR2 as SYGVQD (reference sequence). DNA of the CDR3: TGCGCCAGCAGTGAGTCCCGGTGGGCTAGCAATTACAATGAGCAGTTCTTC. This gives the protein CASSESRWASNYNEQFF.

The J gene is TRBJ2-2, the V gene TRBV6-5, with unresolved D. CDR3 length equals 16 residues. The V gene lost 0 bases and the J gene lost 1 base, with 9 bases spanning the gap. From germline, CDR1 is MNHEY and CDR2 SVGAGI. CDR3 sequence reads: CASSYSSVGNTGELFF. The CDR3 DNA is TGTGCCAGCAGTTACTCGAGTGTCGGGAACACCGGGGAGCTGTTTTTT.

In the case of this clone: Additional DNA sequences in this sample encode the identical CDR3. The chain uses TRBV7-9 and TRBJ2-3, with 7 positions matching TRBD2. Germline V gene data show CDR1 as SEHNR and CDR2 as FQNEAQ (reference sequence). The CDR3 is 17 residues long. Losses at the gene ends were 4 bases for V and 0 bases for J; bases not matched to a gene: 10. CDR3 coding DNA: TGTGCCAGCAGCTCGCGTGTCTCTAGCGGAAGCACAGATACGCAGTATTTT. It is translated as CASSSRVSSGSTDTQYF.

The chain has TRBV4-2 and TRBJ2-5; 7 nucleotides align to TRBD1. The V gene end was trimmed by 2 bases and the J gene end by 2 bases; junction bases not matched to a gene: 5. The CDR3 runs to 15 residues. Per the germline V gene, CDR1 is LGHNA and CDR2 is YNFKEQ. The CDR3 here is CASSQKGAIQETQYF. The CDR3 nucleotides read TGTGCCAGCAGCCAAAAGGGGGCGATACAAGAGACCCAGTACTTC.

J is TRBJ1-5 and V is TRBV18; 7 bases match TRBD1. Germline V gives CDR1 KGHSH, CDR2 LQKENI. The length of the CDR3 is 13 residues. The V gene end was trimmed by 5 bases and the J gene end by 4 bases; junction bases not matched to a gene: 2. The CDR3: CASSRDRNQPQHF. The DNA for the CDR3 is TGTGCCAGCTCAAGGGACAGAAATCAGCCCCAGCATTTT.

V gene TRBV4-2 combines with J gene TRBJ2-7; 13 bases are a match to TRBD2. With 4 bases clipped from V and 7 bases from J, the junction kept 7 bases outside the gene matches. The CDR3 has 15 residues. Germline V gene lookup returns CDR1 LGHNA and CDR2 YNFKEQ. This CDR3 reads CASSPGTSGIGEQYF. The CDR3 DNA reads TGTGCCAGCAGCCCCGGGACTAGCGGGATAGGGGAGCAGTACTTC.

This CDR3 reads CASSPPGTNNGYTF. The CDR3 coding sequence is TGTGCCAGCTCACCACCTGGGACAAATAATGGCTACACCTTC. V and J are TRBV18 and TRBJ1-2, with D perhaps TRBD1 (6 bases). Germline CDR1 is KGHSH and CDR2 is LQKENI. CDR3 size: 14 residues. V lost 0 bases to trimming and J lost 6 bases, with 11 bases between them.